Reported below is one TCR beta chain. Distinct nucleotide sequences in the sample also encode this CDR3. Generated by immunoSEQ multiplex PCR, the TCRdb table keeps only in-frame clones and is missing some. The sample has about 210,000 clones, 70% to 90% seen once. This entry is derived from a study of blood T cell repertoires in COVID-19. V lost 4 bases and J lost 0; bases outside the gene matches: 2. Germline V gives CDR1 SGHRS, CDR2 YFSETQ. The CDR3 contains 15 residues. This chain links TRBV5-1 with TRBJ2-2, with 8 bases matching TRBD1. What was sequenced was peripheral blood. The sequence was obtained from a middle-aged man with acute or convalescent COVID-19. CDR3 loop: CASSPDRANTGELFF. The DNA of the CDR3 is TGCGCCAGCAGCCCGGACAGGGCGAACACCGGGGAGCTGTTTTTT. The entire variable domain, with the rest obtained from reference TRBV5-1 and TRBJ2-2, is as follows: KAGVTQTPRYLIKTRGQQVTLSCSPISGHRSVSWYQQTPGQGLQFLFEYFSETQRNKGNFPGRFSGRQFSNSRSEMNVSTLELGDSALYLCASSPDRANTGELFFGEGSRLTVL.